This TCR beta chain was identified in a study of blood T cell repertoires in COVID-19. The CDR3 spans 14 residues. Germline assignment: CDR1 SGHTA and CDR2 FQGNSA. J gave up 8 bases and V 3 bases, and 6 bases lay outside the gene matches. Generated by immunoSEQ multiplex PCR, the TCRdb table keeps only in-frame clones and is missing some. This table holds under 250,000 clones, 80% to 90% found once. Sequenced: peripheral blood. The sequence was obtained from a man of 80 years or more with acute or convalescent COVID-19. V and J are TRBV7-2 and TRBJ1-4, with 7 positions matching TRBD1. Written as DNA, the CDR3 is TGTGCCAGCAGCTTGAGACAGGGAGAGGAAAAACTGTTTTTT. It is translated as CASSLRQGEEKLFF.